This T cell receptor beta chain emerged from a study of blood T cells in healthy people across ages. The donors, all healthy, were Caucasians living in Russia, aged roughly 6 to 90. Concerning this clonotype: Relative to the germline gene, one junction end is altered; a read error may explain this.

Germline loops: CDR1 MNHNY, CDR2 SVGAGI (reference sequence). The length of the CDR3 is 11 residues. A second about 7 to 11 cycle PCR used barcoded and J-beta primers. TCRdb analysed the 5' RACE reads with MiXCR anew, one entry per CDR3 protein. Of about 680,000 distinct CDR3 sequences in the sample, approximately 49% were seen once. The genes are TRBV6-6 and TRBJ2-1; D not certain. The specimen was blood. The TCR was taken from a woman aged 60 to 75 in good health. CDR3 region: CASGFYNERFF. The CDR3 DNA reads as TGTGCCAGCGGTTTCTACAATGAGCGGTTCTTC.